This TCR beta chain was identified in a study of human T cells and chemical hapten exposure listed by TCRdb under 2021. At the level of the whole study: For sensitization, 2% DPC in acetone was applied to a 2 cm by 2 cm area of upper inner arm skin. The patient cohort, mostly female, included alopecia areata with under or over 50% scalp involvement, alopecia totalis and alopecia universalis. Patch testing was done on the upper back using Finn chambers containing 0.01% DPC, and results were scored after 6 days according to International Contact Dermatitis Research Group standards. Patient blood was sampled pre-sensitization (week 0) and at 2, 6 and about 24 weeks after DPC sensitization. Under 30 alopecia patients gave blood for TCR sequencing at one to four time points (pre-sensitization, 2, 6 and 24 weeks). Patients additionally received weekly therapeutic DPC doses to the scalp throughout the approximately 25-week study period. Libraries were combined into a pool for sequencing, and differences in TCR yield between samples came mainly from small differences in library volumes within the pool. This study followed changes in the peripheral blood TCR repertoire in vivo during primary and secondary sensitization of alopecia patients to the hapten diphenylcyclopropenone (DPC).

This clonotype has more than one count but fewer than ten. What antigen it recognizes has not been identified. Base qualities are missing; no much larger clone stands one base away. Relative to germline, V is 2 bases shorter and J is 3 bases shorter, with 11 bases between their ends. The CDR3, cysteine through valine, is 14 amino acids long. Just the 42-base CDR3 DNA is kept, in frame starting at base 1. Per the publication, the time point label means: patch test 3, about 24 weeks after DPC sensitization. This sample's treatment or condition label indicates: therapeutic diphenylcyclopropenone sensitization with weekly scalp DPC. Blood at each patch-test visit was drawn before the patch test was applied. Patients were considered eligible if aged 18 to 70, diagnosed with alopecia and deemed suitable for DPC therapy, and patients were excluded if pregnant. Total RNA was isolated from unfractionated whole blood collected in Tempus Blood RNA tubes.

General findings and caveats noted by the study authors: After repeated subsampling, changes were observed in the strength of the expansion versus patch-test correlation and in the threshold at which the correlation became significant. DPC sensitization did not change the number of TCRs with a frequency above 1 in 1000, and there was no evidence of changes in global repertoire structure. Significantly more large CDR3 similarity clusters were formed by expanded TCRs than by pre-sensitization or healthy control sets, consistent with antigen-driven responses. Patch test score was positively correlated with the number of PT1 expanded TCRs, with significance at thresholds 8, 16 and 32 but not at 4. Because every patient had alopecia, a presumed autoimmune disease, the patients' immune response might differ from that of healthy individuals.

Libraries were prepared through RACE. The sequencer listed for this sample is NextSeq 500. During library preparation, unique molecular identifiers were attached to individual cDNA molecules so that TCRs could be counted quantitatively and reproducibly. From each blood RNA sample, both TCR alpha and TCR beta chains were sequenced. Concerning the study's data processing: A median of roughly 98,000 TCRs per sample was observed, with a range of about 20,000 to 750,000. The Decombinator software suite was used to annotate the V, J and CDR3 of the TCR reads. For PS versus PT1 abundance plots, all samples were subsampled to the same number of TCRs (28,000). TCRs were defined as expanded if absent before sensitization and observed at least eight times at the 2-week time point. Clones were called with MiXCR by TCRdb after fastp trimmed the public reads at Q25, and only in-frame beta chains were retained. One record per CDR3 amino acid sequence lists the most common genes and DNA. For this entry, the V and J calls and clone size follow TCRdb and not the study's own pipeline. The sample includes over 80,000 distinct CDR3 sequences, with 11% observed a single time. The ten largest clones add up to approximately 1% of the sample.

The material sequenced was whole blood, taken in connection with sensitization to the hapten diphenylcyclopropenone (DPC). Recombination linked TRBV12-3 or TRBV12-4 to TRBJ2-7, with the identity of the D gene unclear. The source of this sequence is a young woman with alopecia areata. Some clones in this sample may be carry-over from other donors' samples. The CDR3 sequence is CASSLSGRGYEQYV. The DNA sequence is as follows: TGTGCCAGCAGTTTATCGGGCCGAGGCTACGAGCAGTACGTC.